The T cell receptor (beta chain) under discussion was sequenced for a study of molecular identifiers for immune sequencing clone quantification. TCRdb re-analysed the PCR reads in MiXCR, keeping a single row per CDR3 protein. The sample yields 37,000 or so distinct CDR3 sequences, 24% seen once. Trimming removed 6 bases from V and 3 bases from J, with 31 bases in between. CDR1 and CDR2 (germline): SGHDT, YYEEEE. This CDR3 region has 20 residues. This clonotype came up many times. Its antigen is currently unknown. Findings and limits, study-wide: One cell's worth of spiked Jurkat TCR RNA was reportedly detectable among 850,000 to 1,000,000 naive cells.

The TCR comes from a human donor in good health. Some libraries in this study had Jurkat cell RNA spiked in. This chain connects TRBV5-6 to TRBJ2-4; a possible D gene is TRBD2 (7 bases). Material: naive CD8+ T cells from blood, with Jurkat cell RNA spiked in. As for subset: FACS-sorted CD8+CD4-CCR7+CD45RA+ naive T cells. CDR3 residues: CASTLFWSRGHNEDKNIQYF. CDR3 nucleotide sequence: TGTGCCAGCACCCTGTTTTGGTCGCGGGGGCATAACGAGGACAAAAACATTCAGTACTTC.